Listed below are T cell receptor beta chains from one sample, sequenced in a study of cytomegalovirus exposure and HLA in healthy donors. This table comes from immunoSEQ multiplex PCR, and its TCRdb copy is limited to in-frame clones, with some not included. The table shows about 200,000 clones, with around 83% occurring only once. Sequencing was done on a sample of PBMCs. The receptor source for this set is a woman aged 25-40 years in good health and CMV-seropositive. The CDR3 runs from the conserved cysteine through the conserved F or W. A D gene is named only where the DNA matches it firmly. The listing skips clone size in some rows; elsewhere it reads once, few, many or a size class.

CASSKGQADQPQHF | TGTGCCAGCAGCAAGGGGCAAGCCGATCAGCCCCAGCATTTT | TRBJ1-5 | . | TRBV21-1 | .
CASSLAARGYEQYF | TGTGCCAGCAGCTTGGCAGCCAGGGGTTACGAGCAGTACTTC | TRBJ2-7 | many | TRBV5-8 | .
CASSAPDWHYNEQFF | TGTGCCAGCAGTGCACCGGACTGGCACTACAATGAGCAGTTCTTC | TRBJ2-1 | . | TRBV25-1 | .
CASRLQGATNEKLFF | TGTGCCAGCAGGCTACAGGGTGCAACTAATGAAAAACTGTTTTTT | TRBJ1-4 | . | TRBV6-5 | .
CASSQGQPYEQYF | TGTGCCAGCAGTCAGGGACAGCCCTACGAGCAGTACTTC | TRBJ2-7 | . | TRBV6-1 | TRBD1
CAWTEPSQGPTYGYTF | TGTGCCTGGACCGAACCCTCCCAGGGGCCTACCTATGGCTACACCTTC | TRBJ1-2 | . | TRBV30 | .
CSVERGRNTGELFF | TGCAGCGTTGAAAGGGGGAGGAACACCGGGGAGCTGTTTTTT | TRBJ2-2 | . | TRBV29-1 | .
CASSSVQGGNYGYTF | TGTGCCAGCAGCTCAGTACAGGGGGGTAACTATGGCTACACCTTC | TRBJ1-2 | once | TRBV5-6 | TRBD1
CATSPRQDTEAFF | TGTGCCACCAGCCCCCGACAGGACACTGAAGCTTTCTTT | TRBJ1-1 | . | TRBV15 | .
CASSYSISGVQETQYF | TGTGCCAGCAGTTACTCGATCTCCGGGGTCCAAGAGACCCAGTACTTC | TRBJ2-5 | . | TRBV6-5 | .
CASSYMRSSEKLFF | TGTGCCAGCAGTTACATGAGGAGTAGTGAAAAACTGTTTTTT | TRBJ1-4 | . | TRBV6-5 | .
CASSDTQGAETQYF | TGTGCCAGCAGCGACACACAGGGAGCAGAGACCCAGTACTTC | TRBJ2-5 | . | TRBV11-2 | .
CAAVLGDSYNEQFF | TGTGCCGCAGTATTGGGAGACTCCTACAATGAGCAGTTCTTC | TRBJ2-1 | once | TRBV30 | .
CASCKGVNTEAFF | TGTGCCAGTTGTAAGGGGGTTAACACTGAAGCTTTCTTT | TRBJ1-1 | . | TRBV19 | .
CASSPPPGIGDTEAFF | TGTGCCAGTAGTCCCCCTCCGGGAATCGGAGATACTGAAGCTTTCTTT | TRBJ1-1 | . | TRBV19 | .
CASSGDRGYEQYF | TGTGCCAGCAGTGGGGACAGGGGCTACGAGCAGTACTTC | TRBJ2-7 | once | TRBV2 | TRBD1
CASSPAGGPTEAFF | TGTGCCAGCAGCCCGGCCGGGGGGCCTACTGAAGCTTTCTTT | TRBJ1-1 | . | TRBV9 | .
CASSLRASGRASYF | TGTGCCAGCAGTTTAAGGGCTAGCGGGAGGGCCTCTTATTTT | TRBJ2-3 | . | TRBV28 | TRBD2
CASSPRRGALGGYTF | TGTGCCAGCAGCCCCCGCAGGGGCGCCTTAGGGGGCTACACCTTC | TRBJ1-2 | . | TRBV7-9 | .
CASSERGQGIDTQYF | TGTGCCAGCAGCGAGCGGGGACAGGGTATTGATACGCAGTATTTT | TRBJ2-3 | . | TRBV9 | TRBD1
CASRFSGRSTGELFF | TGTGCCAGCAGGTTTAGCGGGAGGTCGACCGGGGAGCTGTTTTTT | TRBJ2-2 | once | TRBV6-5 | TRBD2
CASSPFGAGGTNTGELFF | TGTGCCAGCAGCCCCTTTGGTGCGGGAGGAACGAACACCGGGGAGCTGTTTTTT | TRBJ2-2 | few | TRBV11-2 | TRBD2
CASSGGAADYGYTF | TGCGCCAGCAGCGGTGGGGCCGCAGACTATGGCTACACCTTC | TRBJ1-2 | . | TRBV5-1 | .
CASSGRLSYEQYF | TGTGCCAGCAGCGGCCGCCTCTCCTACGAGCAGTACTTC | TRBJ2-7 | . | TRBV5-6 | .
CATRSTGSGEQYF | TGTGCCACCAGGTCTACAGGGTCGGGCGAGCAGTACTTC | TRBJ2-7 | once | TRBV15 | .
CASSLDREITDTQYF | TGTGCCAGCAGTTTAGACAGGGAAATCACAGATACGCAGTATTTT | TRBJ2-3 | few | TRBV5-6 | TRBD1
CASMTPGYNEQFF | TGTGCCAGCATGACCCCGGGGTACAATGAGCAGTTCTTC | TRBJ2-1 | . | TRBV27 | .
CASSSARDGQPQHF | TGTGCCAGCAGTTCGGCCAGGGATGGTCAGCCCCAGCATTTT | TRBJ1-5 | . | TRBV6-6 | .
CASTLGEGEQYF | TGTGCCAGCACCCTAGGAGAGGGCGAGCAGTACTTC | TRBJ2-7 | . | TRBV4-2 | .
CASSLATGTGILGAFF | TGTGCCAGCAGTTTAGCAACCGGGACAGGGATCCTCGGGGCTTTCTTT | TRBJ1-1 | . | TRBV28 | TRBD1
CASSLGLTPHEQFF | TGTGCCAGCAGTTTAGGGCTAACCCCCCATGAGCAGTTCTTC | TRBJ2-1 | . | TRBV27 | .
CASSARDSFNQPQHF | TGTGCCAGCAGCGCCCGGGACAGCTTCAATCAGCCCCAGCATTTT | TRBJ1-5 | . | TRBV9 | TRBD1
CASSPIQDSSYGYTF | TGTGCTAGCAGCCCCATACAAGACAGCTCCTATGGCTACACCTTC | TRBJ1-2 | . | TRBV7-7 | .